The next 15 T cell receptor beta chains were all read from a single sample in a study of PD-1 blockade in classical Hodgkin lymphoma. Data came from immunoSEQ multiplex PCR; TCRdb stores just in-frame clones and leaves some out. The table has under 20,000 clones, around 80% seen once. This sample's time point: cycle 4 day 1 (C4D1), after less than seven weeks of nivolumab. Every one of the patients relapsed after autologous stem cell transplantation (brentuximab vedotin exposure was variable). Isolation of CD4+ T cells from thawed PBMCs was performed by magnetic negative selection. The input for sequencing was CD4+ T cells from blood, taken before the fourth cycle of nivolumab. All receptors derive from a human donor with classical Hodgkin lymphoma.

The chain has TRBV2 and TRBJ2-7; 11 nucleotides align to TRBD1. Germline V lookup: CDR1 SNHLY, CDR2 FYNNEI. This CDR3 region has 14 residues. V trimming: 3 bases; J trimming: 5 bases; junction bases outside the gene matches: 3. CDR3 sequence reads: CASSDRTGGNEQYF. In DNA form, the CDR3 reads TGTGCCAGCAGTGATAGGACAGGGGGCAACGAGCAGTACTTC.

V usage is TRBV7-2 and J usage is TRBJ2-7; 11 nucleotides line up with TRBD2. The V and J ends lost 1 base and 0 bases, in that order; junction bases with no gene match: 5. CDR3 size: 17 residues. Germline CDR1 reads SGHTA; CDR2 reads FQGNSA. CDR3 in amino acids: CASSLVVAGGPSYEQYF. The DNA for the CDR3 is TGTGCCAGCAGCTTAGTGGTAGCGGGAGGGCCCTCCTACGAGCAGTACTTC.

The chain carries TRBV4-1 and TRBJ1-1; D is unresolved. The germline CDR1 and CDR2 sequences are MGHRA and YSYEKL. The CDR3 runs to 14 residues. V lost 4 bases to trimming and J lost 3 bases, with 12 bases between them. CDR3 loop: CASSPDLRDTEAFF. DNA of the CDR3: TGCGCCAGCAGCCCGGACCTCCGGGACACTGAAGCTTTCTTT.

In its sample, this clone was seen a few times. This sequence joins TRBV27 and TRBJ1-1; TRBD1 might be the D (6 bases). The CDR3 covers 12 residues. Trimming stripped 7 bases from V and 6 bases from J, with 12 bases between. Germline CDR1 reads MNHEY; CDR2 reads SMNVEV (reference sequence). This CDR3 is CASTNRVSEAFF. The CDR3 DNA reads TGTGCCAGCACTAACAGGGTATCTGAAGCTTTCTTT.

The rearrangement joins TRBV30 to TRBJ2-2; perhaps TRBD1 as D (5 bases). The CDR3 length is 16 residues. Trimming pared 3 bases from V and 4 bases from J, leaving 18 bases between. CDR1 is GTSNPN, CDR2 SVGIG, per germline (reference sequence). CDR3 region: CAWSVPRVGLTGELFF. CDR3 sequence (DNA): TGTGCCTGGAGCGTTCCCAGGGTCGGGCTCACCGGGGAGCTGTTTTTT.

The chain has TRBV5-6 and TRBJ1-6, with D perhaps matching TRBD1 (5 bases). Germline CDR1 is SGHDT and CDR2 is YYEEEE. V was shortened by 0 bases and J by 5 bases, with 12 bases between the two germline ends. The CDR3 totals 16 residues. This CDR3 is CASSLATGGDNSPLHF. The CDR3, as DNA: TGTGCCAGCAGCTTGGCCACGGGGGGGGATAATTCACCCCTCCACTTT. The full variable domain, in which reference TRBV5-6 and TRBJ1-6 provide the parts outside the CDR3, is DAGVTQSPTHLIKTRGQQVTLRCSPKSGHDTVSWYQQALGQGPQFIFQYYEEEERQRGNFPDRFSGHQFPNYSSELNVNALLLGDSALYLCASSLATGGDNSPLHFGNGTRLTVT.

The V call is TRBV4-1, the J call TRBJ1-6, with TRBD1 matching 11 bases. J was trimmed by 10 bases and V by 0 bases; bases with no gene match: 8. Germline V gene data show CDR1 as MGHRA and CDR2 as YSYEKL. This CDR3 is built from 17 residues. Here the CDR3 reads CASSQDLRDRGESPLHF. The CDR3 nucleotides read TGCGCCAGCAGCCAAGATCTAAGGGACAGGGGGGAATCACCCCTCCACTTT.

The rearrangement links TRBV18 to TRBJ1-5; 9 bases match TRBD1. CDR1 KGHSH and CDR2 LQKENI come from the germline V gene. Trimming removed 0 bases from V and 7 bases from J; junction bases left unmatched: 7. The CDR3 extends over 16 amino acids. The CDR3 is CASSPPQGAAGQPQHF. DNA of the CDR3: TGTGCCAGCTCACCACCACAGGGGGCCGCTGGGCAGCCCCAGCATTTT. Variable domain in full (rest from reference TRBV18 and TRBJ1-5): NAGVMQNPRHLVRRRGQEARLRCSPMKGHSHVYWYRQLPEEGLKFMVYLQKENIIDESGMPKERFSAEFPKEGPSILRIQQVVRGDSAAYFCASSPPQGAAGQPQHFGDGTRLSIL.

The rearrangement links TRBV19 to TRBJ2-1; D not certain. The V and J ends lost 5 bases and 5 bases respectively, with 7 bases between them. Germline CDR1 LNHDA, CDR2 SQIVND (reference sequence). CDR3 size: 12 residues. In DNA form, the CDR3 reads TGTGCCAGTAGTTTCAGCCACAATGAGCAGTTCTTC. Its translation is CASSFSHNEQFF.

This sequence joins TRBV6-5 and TRBJ1-3; possible D gene TRBD1, 5 bases. The CDR3 runs 14 residues. V gave up 2 bases and J gave up 1 base, with 6 bases separating them. The germline CDR1 and CDR2 sequences are MNHEY and SVGAGI. The CDR3 here is CASSYGGSGNTIYF. The DNA of the CDR3 is TGTGCCAGCAGTTACGGGGGATCTGGAAACACCATATATTTT.

The V gene is TRBV30, the J gene TRBJ2-7; 7 nucleotides align to TRBD2. CDR1 and CDR2 (germline): GTSNPN, SVGIG (reference sequence). The CDR3 runs to 15 residues. V was pared by 1 base and J by 4 bases, with 10 bases of the junction left unmatched. The CDR3 DNA sequence: TGTGCCTGGAGTGGGGCTGCGGGAGTTTCGTACGAGCAGTACTTC. This codes for CAWSGAAGVSYEQYF.

This chain uses TRBV5-1 with TRBJ1-1; unclear D gene. This CDR3 spans 13 amino acids. From germline, CDR1 is SGHRS and CDR2 YFSETQ. Trimming took 6 bases from V and 1 from J, leaving 10 bases between them. CDR3 DNA sequence: TGCGCCAGCAACTGGGCCCCGAACACTGAAGCTTTCTTT. Encoded protein: CASNWAPNTEAFF.

The rearrangement uses TRBV5-1 and TRBJ1-4; 8 nucleotides line up with TRBD1. The CDR3 has 14 residues. With 4 bases clipped from V and 7 bases from J, the junction kept 6 bases outside the gene matches. Germline CDR1 reads SGHRS; CDR2 reads YFSETQ. CDR3 in amino acids: CASSTRTGSEKLFF. The CDR3 nucleotides read TGCGCCAGCAGCACACGGACAGGGAGTGAAAAACTGTTTTTT.

The chain recombines TRBV9 with TRBJ2-3; D not resolved. The CDR3 sequence is 14 residues long. The V gene's germline CDR1 is SGDLS and CDR2 YYNGEE. With 0 bases removed from V and 4 bases from J, the gap between germline ends came to 9 bases. The CDR3 loop reads CASSVALGSDTQYF. CDR3 DNA: TGTGCCAGCAGCGTAGCTCTGGGTTCAGATACGCAGTATTTT.

The chain couples TRBV7-8 to TRBJ2-7, with TRBD1 matching over 9 bases. The CDR3 is 15 residues long. V lost 5 bases and J lost 1; bases outside the gene matches: 6. Germline CDR1 SGHVS, CDR2 FQNEAQ. The CDR3 coding sequence is TGTGCCAGCAGCGCCGACAGGGGGGATTCCTACGAGCAGTACGTC. This sequence encodes CASSADRGDSYEQYV.